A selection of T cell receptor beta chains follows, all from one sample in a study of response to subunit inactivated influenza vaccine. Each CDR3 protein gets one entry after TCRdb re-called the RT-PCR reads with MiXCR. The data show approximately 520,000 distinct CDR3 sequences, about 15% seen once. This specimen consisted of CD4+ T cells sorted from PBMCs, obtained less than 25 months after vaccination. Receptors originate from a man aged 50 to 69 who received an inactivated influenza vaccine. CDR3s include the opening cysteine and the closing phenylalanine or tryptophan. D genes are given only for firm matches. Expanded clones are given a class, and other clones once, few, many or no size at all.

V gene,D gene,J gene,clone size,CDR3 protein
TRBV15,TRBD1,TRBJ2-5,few,CATSRPGGGETQYF
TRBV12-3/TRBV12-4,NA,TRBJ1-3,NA,CASSLRKTGNTIYF
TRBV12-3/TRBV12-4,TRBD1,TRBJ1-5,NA,CASSLDFDGQGLSQPQHF
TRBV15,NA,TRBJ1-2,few,CATSRIEGAGYTF
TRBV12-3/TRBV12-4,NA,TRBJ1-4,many,CASSDLSEKLFF
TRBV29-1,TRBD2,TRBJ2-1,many,CSVVPAGVINEQFF
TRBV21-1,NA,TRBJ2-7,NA,CASITGGGEVYEQYF
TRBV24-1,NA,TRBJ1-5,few,CATKEGSNQPQHF
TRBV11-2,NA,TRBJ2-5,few,CASSQVGGPVETQYF
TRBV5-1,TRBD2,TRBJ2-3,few,CASSKGLAGATDTQYF
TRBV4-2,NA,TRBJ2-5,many,CASSQAGGETQYF
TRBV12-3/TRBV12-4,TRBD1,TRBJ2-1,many,CASSPSGTGRDEQFF
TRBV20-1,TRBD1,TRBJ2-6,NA,CSAETGAAGANVLTF
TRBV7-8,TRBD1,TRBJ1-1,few,CASSLRVRQGNTEAFF
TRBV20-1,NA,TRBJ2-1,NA,CSASLRTKLYNEQFF
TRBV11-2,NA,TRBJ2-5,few,CASSRDWGETQYF
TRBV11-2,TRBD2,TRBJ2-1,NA,CASSTSSGGGNEQFF
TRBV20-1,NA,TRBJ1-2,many,CSARANYGYTF
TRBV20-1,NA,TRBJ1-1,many,CSARFRGAIFEAFF
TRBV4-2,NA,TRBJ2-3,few,CASSQDMAGNTDTQYF
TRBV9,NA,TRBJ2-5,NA,CASSVEGQIRETQYF
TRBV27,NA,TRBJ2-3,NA,CASSRTRATDTQYF
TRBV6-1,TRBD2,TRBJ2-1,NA,CASSTPGLGTGNEQFF
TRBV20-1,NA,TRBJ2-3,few,CSARDIKAGSLTDTQYF
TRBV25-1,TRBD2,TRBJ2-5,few,CASSDLLAGIQETQYF
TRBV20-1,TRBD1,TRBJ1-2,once,CSARPDRPGYTF
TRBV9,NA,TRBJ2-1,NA,CASSVEWDTTYNEQFF
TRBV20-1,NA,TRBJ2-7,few,CSARPNRDLYEQYF
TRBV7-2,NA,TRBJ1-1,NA,CASSSPRAGRTEAFF
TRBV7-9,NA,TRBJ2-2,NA,CATLSREAGELFF
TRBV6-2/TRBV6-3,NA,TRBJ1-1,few,CASSPRQVVNTEAFF
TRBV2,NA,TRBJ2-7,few,CASSSVAAFEQYF
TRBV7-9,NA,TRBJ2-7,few,CASSSTSSNYEQYF
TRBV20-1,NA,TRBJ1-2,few,CSAGDVNYGYTF
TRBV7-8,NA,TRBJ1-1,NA,CASSLVGGVSNTEAFF
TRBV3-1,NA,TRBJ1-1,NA,CACSQDLTLSGGAFF
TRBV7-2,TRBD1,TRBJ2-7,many,CASSLVAGQGRHEQYF
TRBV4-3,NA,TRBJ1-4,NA,CASSQEHATNEKLFF
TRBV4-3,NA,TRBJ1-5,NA,CASSQVLDTLSNQPQHF
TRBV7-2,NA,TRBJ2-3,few,CASSLAGGIDTQYF
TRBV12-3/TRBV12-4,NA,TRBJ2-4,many,CASSFGLAKNIQYF
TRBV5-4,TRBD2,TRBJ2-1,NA,CASSLVGTSGRGQFF
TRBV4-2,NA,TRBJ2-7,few,CASSPQVFSSYEQYF
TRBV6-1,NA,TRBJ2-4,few,CASSPGTHKNIQYF
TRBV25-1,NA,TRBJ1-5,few,CASSGSQGGNQPQHF
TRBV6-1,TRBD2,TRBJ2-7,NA,CASLIGGTSGTYEQYF
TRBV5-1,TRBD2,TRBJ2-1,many,CASSERTSGNNEQFF
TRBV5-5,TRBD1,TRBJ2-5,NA,CASRRDSRQETQYF
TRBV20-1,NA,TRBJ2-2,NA,CSARDSPSPSGELFF
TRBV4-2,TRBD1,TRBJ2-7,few,CASSQAPPGQGGEQYF
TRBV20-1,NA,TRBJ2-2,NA,CSASRPTRELFF
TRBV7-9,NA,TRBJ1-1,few,CASSLTTGTTSEAFF
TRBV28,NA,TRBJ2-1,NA,CASSYGGLAAYNEQFF
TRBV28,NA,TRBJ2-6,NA,CASGDLFSGANVLTF
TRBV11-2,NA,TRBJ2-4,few,CASSLDFRGAKNIQYF
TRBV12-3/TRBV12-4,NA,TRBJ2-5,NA,CASSFRGAETQYF